Listed below are T cell receptor beta chains from one sample, sequenced in a study of blood T cell repertoires in COVID-19. TCRdb's copy holds only in-frame clones and misses some; the assay was immunoSEQ multiplex PCR. The sample holds about 210,000 clones, 65% to 90% seen once. Sequencing was performed on peripheral blood. These receptors originate from a man in his fifties with COVID-19, enrolled during active disease. Both conserved end residues are part of each CDR3. A D gene is named only where the DNA matches it firmly. Some rows have no size entry. The others give once, few or many, or a class for an expanded clone.

abundance | d_gene | j_gene | v_gene | CDR3nt | CDR3aa
NA | NA | TRBJ1-3 | TRBV27 | TGTGCCAGCAGTCCAAGCGGGTCTGGAAACACCATATATTTT | CASSPSGSGNTIYF
NA | TRBD2 | TRBJ2-1 | TRBV7-3 | TGTGCCAGCAGCCCACAAAAGGGACTAGCAGGTCGGGATGAGCAGTTCTTC | CASSPQKGLAGRDEQFF
NA | NA | TRBJ1-5 | TRBV10-1 | TGCGCCAGCGAAGAACTTCAGCCCCAGCATTTT | CASEELQPQHF
NA | TRBD1 | TRBJ1-3 | TRBV11-2 | TGTGCCAGCAGCTCTTATTCACAGGGGACGCCTGGAAACACCATATATTTT | CASSSYSQGTPGNTIYF
NA | TRBD1 | TRBJ1-1 | TRBV5-1 | TGCGCCAGCAGCTCGGGACAGTCTGGGGATCATGAAGCTTTCTTT | CASSSGQSGDHEAFF
NA | NA | TRBJ2-1 | TRBV7-2 | TGTGCCAGCAGACAGACAACACAGGGAAATGAGCAGTTCTTC | CASRQTTQGNEQFF
NA | NA | TRBJ2-7 | TRBV27 | TGTGCCAGCAGTTTGCGGGACAGCACCTACGAGCAGTACTTC | CASSLRDSTYEQYF
NA | TRBD2 | TRBJ2-5 | TRBV30 | TGTGCCTGGAGGCTAGCGGGGGGTACAGGGACCCAGTACTTC | CAWRLAGGTGTQYF
NA | NA | TRBJ1-6 | TRBV28 | TGTGCCAGCAGTTTCGGCGGGGAAAATTCACCCCTCCACTTT | CASSFGGENSPLHF
few | NA | TRBJ1-2 | TRBV6-2/TRBV6-3 | TGTGCCAGCAGTAGGACAGATAACTATGGCTACACCTTC | CASSRTDNYGYTF
NA | NA | TRBJ2-2 | TRBV7-2 | TGTGCCAGCAGCTCTCTAATAGACACCGGGGAGCTGTTTTTT | CASSSLIDTGELFF
NA | TRBD1 | TRBJ1-2 | TRBV5-8 | TGTGCCAGCAGCCTAGGACAGGGGGCCTCCTTAAAATATGGCTACACCTTC | CASSLGQGASLKYGYTF
NA | TRBD1 | TRBJ1-4 | TRBV6-5 | TGTGCCAGCAGTTACCGTCGGGGACAGGGGACTGAAAAACTGTTTTTT | CASSYRRGQGTEKLFF
NA | NA | TRBJ1-4 | TRBV19 | TGTGCCAGTAGTATGCAGGCAGAGGAAAAACTGTTTTTT | CASSMQAEEKLFF
NA | NA | TRBJ2-3 | TRBV4-1 | TGCGCCAGCAGCCAAGAAGCCACTGCAGATACGCAGTATTTT | CASSQEATADTQYF
once | NA | TRBJ2-7 | TRBV3-1/TRBV3-2 | TGTGCCAGCAGCCAATCCCCCCAGGGAGGGGGCTCCTACGAGCAGTACTTC | CASSQSPQGGGSYEQYF
few | TRBD2 | TRBJ2-2 | TRBV5-4 | TGTGCCAGCAGCTTCCCGGGTAGCGGGTCCTCGAACACCGGGGAGCTGTTTTTT | CASSFPGSGSSNTGELFF
NA | NA | TRBJ1-5 | TRBV30 | TGTGCCTGGAGGCGGGAGGGGGGGGCGCGGGGCAATCAGCCCCAGCATTTT | CAWRREGGARGNQPQHF
NA | NA | TRBJ2-7 | TRBV21-1 | TGTGCCAGCAGCAAAGGTTCGACAGGGGGAATCTACGAGCAGTACTTC | CASSKGSTGGIYEQYF
NA | NA | TRBJ2-6 | TRBV29-1 | TGCAGCGTTGACCGGAGGTTCTCTGGGGCCAACGTCCTGACTTTC | CSVDRRFSGANVLTF
NA | NA | TRBJ2-5 | TRBV11-2 | TGTGCCAGCAGCCTATGGACTGAGCAAGAGACCCAGTACTTC | CASSLWTEQETQYF
NA | TRBD1 | TRBJ1-1 | TRBV25-1 | TGTGCCAGCAACAGGGGGACGATGAACACTGAAGCTTTCTTT | CASNRGTMNTEAFF
NA | TRBD2 | TRBJ2-5 | TRBV5-6 | TGTGCCAGCAGCTTGGGTCCGCGGGGGGCACAAGAGACCCAGTACTTC | CASSLGPRGAQETQYF
NA | NA | TRBJ1-1 | TRBV30 | TGTGCCTGGAGTGCCGACAGTGAAGCTTTCTTT | CAWSADSEAFF
NA | NA | TRBJ2-5 | TRBV5-1 | TGCGCCAGCAGCCAGGGGCAGGGGAAAGAGACCCAGTACTTC | CASSQGQGKETQYF
NA | TRBD1 | TRBJ2-2 | TRBV18 | TGTGCCAGCTCAACTAAAGCCGGGACAGGGGTCATCGGGGAGCTGTTTTTT | CASSTKAGTGVIGELFF
NA | TRBD1 | TRBJ2-7 | TRBV9 | TGTGCCAGCAGCGCTAATCCGGGACAGGCAGGGGACGAGCAGTACTTC | CASSANPGQAGDEQYF
NA | TRBD1 | TRBJ1-2 | TRBV24-1 | TGTGCCACCAGTGATTTTACCGGGACAGGGACCAACTATGGCTACACCTTC | CATSDFTGTGTNYGYTF
NA | NA | TRBJ2-7 | TRBV29-1 | TGCAGCGTTATCGGGAACCAGGTCTACGAGCAGTACTTC | CSVIGNQVYEQYF
NA | TRBD1 | TRBJ2-1 | TRBV9 | TGTGCCAGCAGCGTAAGGGACAGGGGATTCAATGAGCAGTTCTTC | CASSVRDRGFNEQFF
NA | TRBD2 | TRBJ2-2 | TRBV5-4 | TGTGCCAGCAGCTACACTAGCGGGGGGGCCGGGGAGCTGTTTTTT | CASSYTSGGAGELFF
NA | NA | TRBJ1-1 | TRBV9 | TGTGCCAGCAGCGTAACTGCCTTCACTGAAGCTTTCTTT | CASSVTAFTEAFF
NA | NA | TRBJ1-5 | TRBV19 | TGTGCCAGTACCGGCCCCAGGGATTATAGCAATCAGCCCCAGCATTTT | CASTGPRDYSNQPQHF
NA | NA | TRBJ2-2 | TRBV9 | TGTGCCAGCAGCGCCACTTGGGGCGGGGTCGCGAACACCGGGGAGCTGTTTTTT | CASSATWGGVANTGELFF
NA | TRBD1 | TRBJ2-1 | TRBV5-1 | TGCGCCAGCAGCCCCCCCATTTTACCGACAGGGGCCTACAATGAGCAGTTCTTC | CASSPPILPTGAYNEQFF
NA | NA | TRBJ1-1 | TRBV7-8 | TGTGCCAGCAGCTTAGGTCAGGGGCTGCGGAACACTGAAGCTTTCTTT | CASSLGQGLRNTEAFF
NA | NA | TRBJ1-5 | TRBV10-2 | TGCGCCAGCAGTGCTCCAGGGAACCAGCCCCAGCATTTT | CASSAPGNQPQHF